This TCR beta chain emerged from a study of cytomegalovirus exposure and HLA in healthy donors. Overall study context: Across a few hundred genotyped donors, roughly 85% landed in the Caucasian-associated ancestry cluster.

Study-level results: It was reported in a later analysis that an Asian-associated ancestry cluster showed fewer N-insertions than the roughly 710-donor mean.

Germline CDR1 is MNHNS and CDR2 is SASEGT. The V end lost 8 bases, the J end lost 5 bases, and 18 bases lay between the germline ends. This CDR3 is built from 14 residues. The donors were healthy bone marrow donors. This clone was detected once. No antigen is known for it. The PCR made use of 60 Vbeta and 13 Jbeta primers. Only in-frame clones appear in the TCRdb table, and some are missing; sequencing was by immunoSEQ multiplex PCR. The top ten hold approximately 7.8% of the sample, which has over 65,000 clones, roughly 75% seen once. The sample consisted of PBMCs. V and J are TRBV6-1 and TRBJ1-2, with D perhaps TRBD1 (6 bases). The TCR originated in a woman aged 25-40 years in good health and CMV-seropositive. Here the CDR3 reads CASSGGAREYGYTF. As DNA, the CDR3 is TGTGCCAGCTCGGGGGGCGCGAGGGAATATGGCTACACCTTC.